This T cell receptor (beta chain) stems from a study of T cells in Graves' hyperthyroidism and ophthalmopathy. The study's findings and limits: Ophthalmopathy and stable hyperthyroidism were separated by a 13 V-J model.

Authors of the study amplified TCR beta CDR3 regions from RNA transcripts. Initially, a first-round RT-PCR of the TCR CDR3 employed the HTBI primer set. TCRdb redid the calling of the multiplex PCR reads with MiXCR, one entry per CDR3 protein. There are roughly 500,000 distinct CDR3 sequences in the sample; 35% to 50% occur only once, and about two fifths lies in the top ten. The germline V gene has CDR1 ENHRY and CDR2 SYGVKD. V was shortened by 2 bases and J by 6 bases, with 7 bases between the two germline ends. The CDR3 extends over 13 amino acids. Concerning this clonotype: The antigen is unknown.

This TCR was sampled from an adult woman with Graves' disease, either hyperthyroidism or ophthalmopathy (not recorded which). Sequencing was carried out using peripheral blood or thyroid tissue (not recorded which). This chain joins TRBV10-3 and TRBJ2-2; D uncertain. CDR3 protein: CAISEEDAGELFF. Written as DNA, the CDR3 is TGTGCCATCAGTGAGGAGGACGCCGGGGAGCTGTTTTTT.